Below, one TCR beta chain is given with its context. The data derive from a study of T-cell reconstitution after alpha-beta-depleted transplantation in children. The TCRbeta library incorporated unique molecular identifiers. One entry per CDR3 protein results from TCRdb running MiXCR on the PCR reads. This sample carries 500,000 to 600,000 distinct CDR3 sequences, about 30% of them seen once, and the ten largest clones take roughly 2.5%. Germline-derived CDR1 and CDR2 are MNHEY and SVGEGT. The CDR3 has 15 amino acids. Deletions cut 2 bases from V and 0 bases from J, with 8 bases between. The sample consisted of PBMCs from the stem cell graft donor, taken from the stem cell graft. The origin of this receptor is a human donor who donated a stem cell graft to a child with aplastic anemia. This sequence joins TRBV6-2 or TRBV6-3 and TRBJ1-5; D gene uncertain. Written as DNA, the CDR3 is TGTGCCAGCAGTTACGAGGACTATAGCAATCAGCCCCAGCATTTT. Translated, it gives CASSYEDYSNQPQHF.